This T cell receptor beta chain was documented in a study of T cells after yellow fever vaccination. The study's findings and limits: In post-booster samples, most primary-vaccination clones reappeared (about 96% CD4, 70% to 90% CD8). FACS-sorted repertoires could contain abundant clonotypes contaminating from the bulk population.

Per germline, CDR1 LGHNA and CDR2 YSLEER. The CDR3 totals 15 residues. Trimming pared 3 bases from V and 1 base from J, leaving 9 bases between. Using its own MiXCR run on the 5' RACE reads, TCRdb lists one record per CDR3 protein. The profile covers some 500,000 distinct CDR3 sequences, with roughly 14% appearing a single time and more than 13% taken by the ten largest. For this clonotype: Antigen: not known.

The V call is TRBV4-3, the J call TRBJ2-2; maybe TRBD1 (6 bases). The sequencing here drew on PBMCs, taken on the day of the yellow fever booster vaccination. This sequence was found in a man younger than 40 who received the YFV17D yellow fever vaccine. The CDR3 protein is CASSHPGQNTGELFF. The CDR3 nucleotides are TGCGCCAGCAGCCACCCGGGACAGAACACCGGGGAGCTGTTTTTT.